This T cell receptor beta chain stems from a study of blood T cell repertoires in COVID-19. Whole-study context: Both acute and convalescent COVID-19 samples were obtained from the United States, Italy and Spain. In each case, the material was cDNA or gDNA derived from T cells, B-cell-depleted T cells, or PBMCs.

Source study methods: Amplification from reference gene primers served as the basis for estimated nucleated cell counts. The method was immunoSEQ multiplex PCR; TCRdb's version includes in-frame clones alone and lacks a portion of them. Clonal size and the V and J genes are those of that table, whereas D and trimming came from the DNA. The sample contains about 250,000 clones, 80% to 90% of which appear only once. The CDR3 length is 18 residues. Trimming removed 5 bases from V and 5 bases from J; junction bases left unmatched: 12. Germline values: CDR1 LNHNV, CDR2 YYDKDF (reference sequence). The origin of this receptor is a man aged 18 to 29 who had recovered from COVID-19. V is TRBV15 and J is TRBJ2-2; 12 bases fit TRBD1. Input material: PBMCs or T cells enriched from blood (not recorded which). CDR3 coding DNA: TGTGCCACCAGCGGACCCGACCGGGACAGGGGGCGGACCGGGGAGCTGTTTTTT. Amino acids: CATSGPDRDRGRTGELFF.